This T cell receptor beta chain was captured by sequencing in a study of blood T cell repertoires in COVID-19. Study-wide context: Sites across the United States, Italy and Spain contributed samples from acute and convalescent COVID-19. The analysed material was cDNA or gDNA that came from T cells, B-cell-depleted T cells, or PBMCs.

How the authors handled the data: Amplified reference gene primers provided the basis for estimating nucleated cell counts. The method was immunoSEQ multiplex PCR; TCRdb's version includes in-frame clones alone and lacks a portion of them. The DNA was the basis for D and trimming; V, J and clone size are from that table. The sample has 60,000 to 65,000 clones, roughly two thirds seen once; the top ten hold about 5%. In Seattle, patients joined the study during active infection and were tracked longitudinally. This CDR3 has 15 amino acids. Trimming removed 1 base from V and 1 base from J, with 10 bases in between. Germline V gene sequence: CDR1 LGHDT, CDR2 YNNKEL (reference sequence).

The chain uses TRBV3-1 (or the pseudogene TRBV3-2) and TRBJ1-1; the D gene is possibly TRBD1 (5 bases). The source is a woman aged 70-85 years with COVID-19, enrolled during active disease. The specimen sequenced was peripheral blood. DNA of the CDR3: TGTGCCAGCAGCCAAGGGCAGGGCACGAACACTGAAGCTTTCTTT. Encoded protein: CASSQGQGTNTEAFF.